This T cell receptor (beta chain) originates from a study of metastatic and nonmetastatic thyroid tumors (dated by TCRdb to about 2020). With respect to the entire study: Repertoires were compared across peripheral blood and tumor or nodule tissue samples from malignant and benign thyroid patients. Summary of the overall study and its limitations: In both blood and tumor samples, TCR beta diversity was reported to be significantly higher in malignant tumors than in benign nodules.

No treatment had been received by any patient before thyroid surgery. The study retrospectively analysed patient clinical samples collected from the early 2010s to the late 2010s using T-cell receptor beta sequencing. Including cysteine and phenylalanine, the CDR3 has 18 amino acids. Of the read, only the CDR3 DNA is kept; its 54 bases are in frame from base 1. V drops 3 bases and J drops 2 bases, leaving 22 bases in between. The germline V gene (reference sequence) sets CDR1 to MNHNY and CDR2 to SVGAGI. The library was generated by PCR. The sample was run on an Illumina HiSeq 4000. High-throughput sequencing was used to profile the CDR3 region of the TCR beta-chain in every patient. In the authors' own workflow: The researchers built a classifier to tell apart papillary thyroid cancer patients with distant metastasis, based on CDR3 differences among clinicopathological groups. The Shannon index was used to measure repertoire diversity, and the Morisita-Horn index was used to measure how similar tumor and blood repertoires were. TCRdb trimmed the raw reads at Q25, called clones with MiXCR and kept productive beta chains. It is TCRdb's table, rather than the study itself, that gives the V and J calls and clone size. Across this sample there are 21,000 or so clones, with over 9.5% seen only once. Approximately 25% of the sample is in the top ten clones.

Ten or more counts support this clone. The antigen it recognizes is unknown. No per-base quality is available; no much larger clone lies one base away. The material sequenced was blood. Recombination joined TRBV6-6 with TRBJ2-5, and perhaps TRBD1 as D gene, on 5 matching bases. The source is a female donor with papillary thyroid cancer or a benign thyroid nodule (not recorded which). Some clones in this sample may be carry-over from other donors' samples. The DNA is TGTGCCAGCAGTTATTCATCACCCTATCCAGACAGTCAAGAGACCCAGTACTTC. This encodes CASSYSSPYPDSQETQYF.